These 32 T cell receptor beta chains were sequenced from one sample in a study of molecular identifiers for immune sequencing clone quantification. TCRdb re-called the PCR reads with MiXCR, one entry per CDR3 protein. The sample carries 65,000 to 70,000 distinct CDR3 sequences, roughly 18% recorded once. The sequenced sample consisted of naive CD8+ T cells from blood, with Jurkat cell RNA spiked in. Subset: FACS-sorted CD8+CD4-CCR7+CD45RA+ naive T cells. The receptor set was obtained from a human donor in good health. Some libraries in this study had Jurkat cell RNA spiked in.

With respect to this clonotype: A much larger clone is a single base away; this may be a read error. The J gene is TRBJ1-1, the V gene TRBV29-1; TRBD1 agrees at 7 bases. Germline CDR1 and CDR2: SQVTM and ANQGSEA. The CDR3 is made up of 14 amino acids. The V segment lost 7 bases and the J segment 1 base; nucleotides outside the gene matches: 9. This chain's CDR3 is CSAHRDSSNTEAFF. The CDR3 DNA reads as TGCAGCGCACACCGGGACAGTTCGAACACTGAAGCTTTCTTT.

This clonotype was recorded once. A much bigger clone sits one base away, suggesting this may be a read error. No conserved phenylalanine or tryptophan ends this CDR3, so it is likely a read error. This chain links TRBV27 with TRBJ1-2; maybe TRBD1 (6 bases). Germline lookup yields CDR1 MNHEY and CDR2 SMNVEV (reference sequence). The CDR3 spans 16 residues. The ends were cut back, 5 bases at V and 6 bases at J, with 22 bases in the middle. The CDR3 bases are TGTGCCAGCAGTCGTCAGGGGATCGAGGGTTTGGATGGCTACACCGTC. It is translated as CASSRQGIEGLDGYTV.

The rearrangement joins TRBV7-3 to TRBJ1-1; D may be TRBD1 (6 bases). Looked up from germline, CDR1 is SGHTA and CDR2 is FQGTGA. The CDR3 spans 15 residues. V dropped 1 base and J dropped 1 base, with 10 bases sitting between them. CDR3 nucleotides: TGTGCCAGCAGCTTAAACGCACAGGGGAACACTGAAGCTTTCTTT. Translated, it gives CASSLNAQGNTEAFF.

This clonotype was observed many times. CDR3 DNA sequence: TGTGCCATCAGTGATTCGACTCTGGGCTACACCTTC. Residues: CAISDSTLGYTF. This chain links TRBV10-3 with TRBJ1-2; the D is unclear. Per germline, CDR1 ENHRY and CDR2 SYGVKD. V gave up 3 bases and J gave up 8 bases, with 10 bases separating them. CDR3 length: 12 amino acids.

This clonotype was seen once. A read error may explain this, as a much larger clone is one base away. This chain uses TRBV7-9 with TRBJ2-2; D gene uncertain. Trimming took off 5 bases at V and 3 bases at J, with 13 bases between the two ends. There are 15 residues in the CDR3. The germline CDR1 and CDR2 sequences are SEHNR and FQNEAQ (reference sequence). The CDR3 reads CASSPSEPYTGELFF. DNA of the CDR3: TGTGCCAGCAGCCCATCCGAGCCTTACACCGGGGAGCTGTTTTTT.

This clonotype was counted only a few times. The chain links TRBV28 to TRBJ2-2; D may be TRBD2 (5 bases). Looked up from germline, CDR1 is MDHEN and CDR2 is SYDVKM. The CDR3 totals 13 residues. The ends were cut back, 2 bases at V and 7 bases at J, with 8 bases in the middle. This CDR3 reads CASSLEGIGELFF. DNA for the CDR3: TGTGCCAGCAGTTTAGAGGGTATCGGGGAGCTGTTTTTT.

The table lists this clonotype with many counts. The V gene is TRBV19, the J gene TRBJ2-2; D is uncertain. Trimming shortened V by 7 bases and J by 2 bases, and 11 bases separated the two germline ends. The CDR3 totals 14 residues. Germline CDR1 LNHDA, CDR2 SQIVND (reference sequence). Written as DNA, the CDR3 is TGTGCCAGTACGCCGGATATAAACACCGGGGAGCTGTTTTTT. Protein product: CASTPDINTGELFF.

This clonotype was seen repeatedly, ten times or more. V gene TRBV7-9 combines with J gene TRBJ2-7, with D unresolved. The CDR3 loop spans 15 amino acids. Germline-derived CDR1 and CDR2 are SEHNR and FQNEAQ (reference sequence). Trimming removed 1 base at V and 3 bases at J, with 13 bases between. The CDR3 coding sequence is TGTGCCAGCAGCTTAGGGACCGGATTTATCTACGAGCAGTACTTC. Its translation is CASSLGTGFIYEQYF.

Comments on this clonotype: A single base separates this from a much larger clone, so it may be a read error. V is TRBV27 and J is TRBJ2-7; D is unresolved. There are 12 residues in the CDR3. The V gene's germline CDR1 is MNHEY and CDR2 SMNVEV (reference sequence). The germline V and J ends were trimmed by 8 bases and 1 base, with 9 bases remaining between them. CDR3 coding DNA: TGTGCCAGCCGAAGGGAATCCTACGAGCAGTACTTC. This translates into CASRRESYEQYF.

This clonotype was seen at least ten times. V usage is TRBV7-6 and J usage is TRBJ2-7, with a possible D match to TRBD1 (6 bases). This CDR3 region has 11 residues. The ends were cut back, 4 bases at V and 5 bases at J, with 6 bases in the middle. The germline gives CDR1 SGHVS, CDR2 FNYEAQ. The CDR3 DNA sequence: TGTGCCAGCAGCTCAGGGGACGAGCAGTACTTC. Translated, it gives CASSSGDEQYF. Looking up the rest from reference TRBV7-6 and TRBJ2-7 gives the full variable domain: GAGVSQSPRYKVTKRGQDVALRCDPISGHVSLYWYRQALGQGPEFLTYFNYEAQQDKSGLPNDRFSAERPEGSISTLTIQRTEQRDSAMYRCASSSGDEQYFGPGTRLTVT.

This clonotype was seen a handful of times. With a much larger clone just one base away, this may be a read error. J is TRBJ1-4 and V is TRBV20-1; 8 bases match TRBD1. This CDR3 has 15 amino acids. Germline V gene data show CDR1 as DFQATT and CDR2 as SNEGSKA (reference sequence). The CDR3 reads CSAREGTGPNEKLLF. The CDR3 coding sequence is TGCAGTGCTAGAGAAGGGACAGGTCCCAATGAAAAACTGCTTTTT.

A remark on this clonotype: A single base separates this from a much larger clone, so it may be a read error. The CDR3 region has the DNA TGTGCCAGCAGTGAGGCTAGCGGCCCGTACTACGAGCAGCACTTC. It specifies CASSEASGPYYEQHF. The chain has TRBV2 and TRBJ2-7, with 7 bases aligning to TRBD2. This CDR3 has 15 amino acids. Germline V gene lookup returns CDR1 SNHLY and CDR2 FYNNEI.

As for this clonotype: At one end the junction does not follow the germline gene, possibly because of a read error. The chain couples TRBV20-1 to TRBJ2-7; D remains ambiguous. Germline values: CDR1 DFQATT, CDR2 SNEGSKA (reference sequence). The CDR3 is 12 amino acids. CDR3 protein: CSVRDMSYERYF. The CDR3, as DNA: TGCAGTGTTAGAGATATGTCCTACGAGCGGTACTTC.

The table lists this clonotype with many counts. The CDR3 sequence: CASSLLKTEQYF. DNA of the CDR3: TGTGCCAGCAGCTTATTGAAGACCGAGCAGTACTTC. The J gene is TRBJ2-7, the V gene TRBV13, with D unclear. CDR3 length: 12 residues. From germline, CDR1 is PRHDT and CDR2 FYEKMQ (reference sequence). V dropped 2 bases and J dropped 6 bases, with 8 bases sitting between them.

Points on this clonotype: A much larger clone differs by one base, so this may be a read error. This chain joins TRBV2 and TRBJ2-3; D is unresolved. This CDR3 spans 15 amino acids. CDR1 is SNHLY, CDR2 FYNNEI, per germline. V lost 0 bases and J 6 bases, leaving 13 bases between the germline ends. CDR3 nucleotide sequence: TGTGCCAGCAGTGAAGCGCGCGGCTCTTTGGATACGCAGTATTTT. Translation gives CASSEARGSLDTQYF.

This clonotype was recorded at least ten times. The chain is built from TRBV7-9 and TRBJ1-5; 8 nucleotides align to TRBD1. This CDR3 is built from 14 residues. Germline V gives CDR1 SEHNR, CDR2 FQNEAQ (reference sequence). The V segment lost 5 bases and the J segment 5 bases; nucleotides outside the gene matches: 5. CDR3 sequence (DNA): TGTGCCAGCAGCATCACAGGGGGGGATCAGCCCCAGCATTTT. Translation gives CASSITGGDQPQHF. The variable domain in full, completed from reference TRBV7-9 and TRBJ1-5, reads DTGVSQNPRHKITKRGQNVTFRCDPISEHNRLYWYRQTLGQGPEFLTYFQNEAQLEKSRLLSDRFSAERPKGSFSTLEIQRTEQGDSAMYLCASSITGGDQPQHFGDGTRLSIL.

Notes on this clonotype: Given a much more abundant clone one base away, this may be a read error. The chain combines TRBV7-9 with TRBJ1-4; 7 nucleotides agree with TRBD1. Germline assignment: CDR1 SEHNR and CDR2 FQNEAQ (reference sequence). The CDR3 is 15 residues long. The chain's CDR3 is CASSTGTAGNEKLVF. The DNA of the CDR3 is TGTGCCAGCAGTACCGGGACAGCGGGAAATGAAAAACTGGTTTTT.

This clonotype was seen only a few times. The V call is TRBV11-3, the J call TRBJ2-1, with TRBD2 matching over 12 bases. Trimming cost V 2 bases and J 3 bases; bases outside gene matches: 2. Germline V CDR1 and CDR2: SGHNT, YENEEA. The length of the CDR3 is 16 residues. The CDR3 is CASSLRTSGVYNEQFF. CDR3 sequence (DNA): TGTGCCAGCAGCTTAAGGACTAGCGGGGTCTACAATGAGCAGTTCTTC.

The sample holds a few counts of this clonotype. The J gene is TRBJ1-4, the V gene TRBV27, with no clear D. Germline-derived CDR1 and CDR2 are MNHEY and SMNVEV (reference sequence). The CDR3 loop spans 13 amino acids. Trimming stripped 6 bases from V and 4 bases from J, with 9 bases between. The CDR3 nucleotides are TGTGCCAGCAGGGGAGCCTTTAATGAAAAACTGTTTTTT. It yields the protein CASRGAFNEKLFF.

This clonotype has a handful of counts. This may come from a read error, since a much larger clone is one base off. V and J are TRBV11-2 and TRBJ2-7, with TRBD2 as a possible D gene (5 bases). Germline loops: CDR1 SGHAT, CDR2 FQNNGV. The CDR3 length is 14 residues. The V and J ends lost 2 bases and 6 bases respectively, with 14 bases between them. CDR3 nucleotide sequence: TGTGCCAGCAGCTTAATGCCAGCGGACCGCGAGCAGTACTTC. This translates into CASSLMPADREQYF.

About this clonotype: Possible read error: a much larger clone is one base away. The rearrangement joins TRBV6-2 or TRBV6-3 to TRBJ2-5; TRBD2 matches 9 bases. This CDR3 contains 16 residues. Germline V lookup: CDR1 MNHEY, CDR2 SVGEGT. The CDR3 spells CASGYGAGGTQETQYF. The CDR3 DNA follows: TGTGCCAGCGGTTACGGGGCGGGAGGGACGCAAGAGACCCAGTACTTC.

The sample holds many counts of this clonotype. The chain uses TRBV4-1 and TRBJ2-7; D is perhaps TRBD1 (6 bases). The V gene's germline CDR1 is MGHRA and CDR2 YSYEKL. The CDR3 length is 15 residues. With 3 bases removed from V and 4 bases from J, the gap between germline ends came to 16 bases. This CDR3 is CASSQTGFTSYEQYF. The CDR3 coding sequence is TGCGCCAGCAGCCAGACAGGTTTTACGTCTTACGAGCAGTACTTC.

In regard to this clonotype: A read error is possible here, since a much larger clone lies one base away. This sequence joins TRBV20-1 and TRBJ2-7; D not resolved. Germline V CDR1 and CDR2: DFQATT, SNEGSKA (reference sequence). The CDR3 loop spans 10 amino acids. The CDR3 nucleotides read TGCTGTCTTCACCCCTGGGAGCAGTACTTC. Its translation: CCLHPWEQYF.

This clonotype was seen more than once but under ten times. V gene TRBV7-3 combines with J gene TRBJ1-5; 11 bases fit TRBD1. The junction had 5 bases not matched to a gene; V was cut back by 1 base and J by 3 bases. Germline loops: CDR1 SGHTA, CDR2 FQGTGA. The CDR3 has 17 residues. The CDR3 loop reads CASSLRRTGGFNQPQHF. The CDR3 nucleotides are TGTGCCAGCAGCTTAAGACGGACAGGGGGCTTCAATCAGCCCCAGCATTTT.

The sample holds many counts of this clonotype. The chain combines TRBV11-2 with TRBJ2-1; 16 bases align to TRBD2. Germline values: CDR1 SGHAT, CDR2 FQNNGV. The CDR3 sequence is 19 residues long. V gave up 4 bases and J gave up 2 bases; unmatched junction bases: 8. The CDR3 DNA reads as TGTGCCAGCAGCTCTCCTCCGGGACTAGCGGGAGGGCCCTACAATGAGCAGTTCTTC. It translates to CASSSPPGLAGGPYNEQFF.

This clonotype is deemed medium-sized. The chain couples TRBV4-1 to TRBJ2-6, with no clear D. This CDR3 is 17 amino acids long. Germline V CDR1 and CDR2: MGHRA, YSYEKL. Trimming took 1 base from V and 6 from J, leaving 16 bases between them. The CDR3, as DNA: TGCGCCAGCAGCCAAGTCTACAGTGGGTTGGCGGCCAACGTCCTGACTTTC. Translating gives CASSQVYSGLAANVLTF.

There are many counts of this clonotype. The CDR3 DNA reads as TGCAGCGTTGTGTTGTTAGCTAGCGGAATCTACGAGCAGTACTTC. It is translated as CSVVLLASGIYEQYF. This chain uses TRBV29-1 with TRBJ2-7; 7 bases match TRBD2. Germline-derived CDR1 and CDR2 are SQVTM and ANQGSEA. Trimming removed 4 bases from V and 3 bases from J; junction bases left unmatched: 12. The CDR3 has 15 amino acids.

This chain joins TRBV7-6 and TRBJ2-7; TRBD2 matches 9 bases. This CDR3 comprises 15 residues. Per the germline V gene, CDR1 is SGHVS and CDR2 is FNYEAQ. V gave up 3 bases and J gave up 3 bases; unmatched junction bases: 6. The DNA for the CDR3 is TGTGCCAGCAGCTTGGGAAGCGGGGGGATCTACGAGCAGTACTTC. Residues: CASSLGSGGIYEQYF. Full variable domain (missing parts from reference TRBV7-6 and TRBJ2-7): GAGVSQSPRYKVTKRGQDVALRCDPISGHVSLYWYRQALGQGPEFLTYFNYEAQQDKSGLPNDRFSAERPEGSISTLTIQRTEQRDSAMYRCASSLGSGGIYEQYFGPGTRLTVT.

About this clonotype: This clone may be a read error of a much larger clone one base away. This chain uses TRBV7-2 with TRBJ2-7, with D tentatively TRBD2 (6 bases). CDR3 length: 13 residues. CDR1 and CDR2 (germline): SGHTA, FQGNSA. As DNA, the CDR3 is TGTGCCAGCAGCTTGCCGGGAGCCTACGAGCGGTACTTC. It codes for CASSLPGAYERYF. The full variable domain, in which reference TRBV7-2 and TRBJ2-7 provide the parts outside the CDR3, is GAGVSQSPSNKVTEKGKDVELRCDPISGHTALYWYRQSLGQGLEFLIYFQGNSAPDKSGLPSDRFSAERTGGSVSTLTIQRTQQEDSAVYLCASSLPGAYERYFGPGTRLTVT.

This clonotype has ten or more counts. The chain joins TRBV6-5 to TRBJ2-1; 8 nucleotides align to TRBD2. The CDR3 contains 16 residues. V dropped 0 bases and J dropped 4; count of bases not matched to a gene: 5. Germline V gene sequence: CDR1 MNHEY, CDR2 SVGAGI. CDR3 residues: CASSYSPGLGYNEQFF. The CDR3, as DNA: TGTGCCAGCAGTTACTCTCCGGGACTAGGATACAATGAGCAGTTCTTC.

The chain is built from TRBV12-3 or TRBV12-4 and TRBJ2-7, with D hard to call. The V gene lost 2 bases and the J gene lost 2 bases, with 4 bases spanning the gap. The CDR3 totals 12 residues. CDR3 sequence reads: CASSLQPYEQYF. CDR3 nucleotide sequence: TGTGCCAGCAGTTTACAGCCCTACGAGCAGTACTTC.

By sample fraction, this clonotype is medium-sized (0.01 to 0.1%). The chain employs TRBV29-1 and TRBJ2-3; TRBD2 agrees at 7 bases. The CDR3 is 17 amino acids. CDR1 SQVTM and CDR2 ANQGSEA come from the germline V gene. The trim removed 4 bases at V and 0 bases at J, leaving 13 bases unmatched. The CDR3 nucleotides read TGCAGCGTTGTAGGGATAGCGGGTCGATCCAGCACAGATACGCAGTATTTT. Its translation is CSVVGIAGRSSTDTQYF.